The clone carrying this T cell receptor (beta chain) has only one observation. The antigen is not known. The data belong to a study of T cells in Graves' hyperthyroidism and ophthalmopathy. Broader study findings: Among clonotypes expanded in thyroid above 0.001, most were also found in blood.

The PBMCs had their origin in roughly 9.4 ml of fresh peripheral blood. The V end lost 8 bases, the J end lost 4 bases, and 18 bases lay between the germline ends. The CDR3 spans 15 residues. CDR1 is LNHDA, CDR2 SQIVND, per germline (reference sequence). Researchers took RNA transcripts and amplified the TCR beta CDR3 regions from them. The TCR CDR3 first-round RT-PCR relied on the HTBI primer set. Using its own MiXCR run on the multiplex PCR reads, TCRdb lists one record per CDR3 protein. The data show 300,000 to 500,000 distinct CDR3 sequences, with over 11% seen just once and approximately 27% held by the top ten.

The sample was blood. The TCR sequence derives from a man aged 45-65 years with Graves' ophthalmopathy. The rearrangement joins TRBV19 to TRBJ1-3, with D uncertain. For the CDR3, the DNA is TGTGCCAGTTCTACGACAATGGATCTCGGAAACACCATATATTTT. As protein: CASSTTMDLGNTIYF.